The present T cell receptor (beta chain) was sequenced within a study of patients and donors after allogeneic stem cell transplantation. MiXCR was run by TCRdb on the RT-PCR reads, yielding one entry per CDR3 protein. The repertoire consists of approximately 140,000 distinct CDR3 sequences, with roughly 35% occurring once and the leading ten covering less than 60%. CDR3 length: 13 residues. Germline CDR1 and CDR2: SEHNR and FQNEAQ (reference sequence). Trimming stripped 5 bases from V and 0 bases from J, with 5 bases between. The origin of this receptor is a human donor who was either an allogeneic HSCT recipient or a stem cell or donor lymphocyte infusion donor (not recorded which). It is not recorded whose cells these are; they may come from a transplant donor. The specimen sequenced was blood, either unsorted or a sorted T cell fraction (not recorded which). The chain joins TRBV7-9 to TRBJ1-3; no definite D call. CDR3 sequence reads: CASSADSGNTIYF. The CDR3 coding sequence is TGTGCCAGCAGCGCGGACTCTGGAAACACCATATATTTT.